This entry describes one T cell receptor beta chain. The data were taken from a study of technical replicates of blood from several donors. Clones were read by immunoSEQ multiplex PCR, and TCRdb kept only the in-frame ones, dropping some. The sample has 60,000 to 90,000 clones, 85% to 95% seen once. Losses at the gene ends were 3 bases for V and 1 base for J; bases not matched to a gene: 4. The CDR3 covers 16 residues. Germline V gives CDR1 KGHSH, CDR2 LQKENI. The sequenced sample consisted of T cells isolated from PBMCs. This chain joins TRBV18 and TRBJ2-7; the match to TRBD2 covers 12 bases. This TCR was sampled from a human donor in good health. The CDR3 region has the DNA TGTGCCAGCTCACCGCAGGGACTAGCGGGTTCCTACGAGCAGTACTTC. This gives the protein CASSPQGLAGSYEQYF.